These T cell receptor beta chains were read from a single sample in a study of T cell changes during pregnancy in multiple sclerosis. Measured with immunoSEQ multiplex PCR; TCRdb has only the in-frame clones, and not every one. The top ten clones hold around 3.1% of a sample with 100,000 or so clones, more than 85% of them seen once. Specimen: peripheral blood, collected in the second trimester of pregnancy. The receptors shown here come from a female donor with multiple sclerosis, enrolled in a pregnancy study. Both conserved end residues are part of each CDR3. The D gene is left open where the match is weak. Size is stated for part of the rows, as once, few or many counts, or as a class when the clone is expanded.

TRBV7-9	NA	TRBJ2-3	TRBD2	CASSFPSGAVNTDTQYF	TGTGCCAGCAGCTTCCCTAGCGGGGCGGTAAACACAGATACGCAGTATTTT
TRBV10-3	NA	TRBJ2-1	TRBD2	CAIAYSGTSGLYNEQFF	TGTGCCATCGCTTATTCCGGGACTAGCGGGTTGTACAATGAGCAGTTCTTC
TRBV5-1	NA	TRBJ1-1	TRBD1	CASSLGAGGPLNTEAFF	TGCGCCAGCAGCTTGGGGGCAGGGGGCCCGTTGAACACTGAAGCTTTCTTT
TRBV9	NA	TRBJ2-3	TRBD2	CASSPFFAGGIADTQYF	TGTGCCAGCAGCCCTTTCTTCGCGGGAGGGATCGCAGATACGCAGTATTTT
TRBV7-9	once	TRBJ2-2	NA	CASSFLAGKGTGELFF	TGTGCCAGCAGCTTCTTAGCAGGGAAAGGTACCGGGGAGCTGTTTTTT
TRBV5-6	NA	TRBJ2-1	NA	CASSRLKEYEQFF	TGTGCCAGCAGCAGATTGAAGGAGTATGAGCAGTTCTTC
TRBV30	few	TRBJ1-3	NA	CAWSVGRGSRNTIYF	TGTGCCTGGAGTGTAGGGAGGGGAAGTAGGAACACCATATATTTT
TRBV5-6	NA	TRBJ2-5	TRBD2	CASSLSGGWGTQYF	TGTGCCAGCAGCTTGTCGGGAGGGTGGGGGACCCAGTACTTC
TRBV4-1	NA	TRBJ2-7	NA	CASSHIVRDVTYEQYF	TGCGCCAGCAGCCACATAGTCCGGGATGTGACCTACGAGCAGTACTTC
TRBV27	NA	TRBJ1-5	TRBD1	CASSADRGPNQPQHF	TGTGCCAGCAGTGCTGACAGGGGGCCCAATCAGCCCCAGCATTTT
TRBV29-1	NA	TRBJ2-7	NA	CSVETFSYEQYF	TGCAGCGTTGAAACATTCTCCTACGAGCAGTACTTC
TRBV6-1	once	TRBJ2-5	NA	CASTLAQETQYF	TGTGCCAGCACACTAGCTCAAGAGACCCAGTACTTC
TRBV9	NA	TRBJ1-4	TRBD1	CASSDRGAGEKLFF	TGTGCCAGCAGCGACAGGGGGGCCGGTGAAAAACTGTTTTTT
TRBV11-2	NA	TRBJ2-4	NA	CASSSNTGAKNIQYF	TGTGCCAGCAGCTCTAACACGGGGGCCAAAAACATTCAGTACTTC
TRBV5-1	NA	TRBJ2-3	NA	CASSLVRFTDTQYF	TGCGCCAGCAGCTTGGTCAGGTTCACAGATACGCAGTATTTT
TRBV29-1	once	TRBJ2-2	TRBD2	CSVGGLAGERGRYTGELFF	TGCAGCGTTGGCGGACTAGCGGGAGAAAGGGGACGGTACACCGGGGAGCTGTTTTTT
TRBV9	once	TRBJ1-1	NA	CASSVGSGGAGTEAFF	TGTGCCAGCAGCGTAGGGTCGGGGGGCGCGGGCACTGAAGCTTTCTTT
TRBV9	NA	TRBJ2-5	NA	CASSVGVQETQYF	TGTGCCAGCAGCGTAGGAGTCCAAGAGACCCAGTACTTC
TRBV2	NA	TRBJ2-1	TRBD2	CASSEVAGRHNEQFF	TGTGCCAGCAGTGAAGTAGCGGGACGTCACAATGAGCAGTTCTTC
TRBV7-9	NA	TRBJ2-1	TRBD1	CASSFRGGQRTEYNEQFF	TGTGCCAGCAGCTTTCGAGGGGGCCAAAGGACAGAGTACAATGAGCAGTTCTTC
TRBV7-9	NA	TRBJ2-1	TRBD2	CASSLQRGGYNEQFF	TGTGCCAGCAGCTTACAGCGGGGCGGGTACAATGAGCAGTTCTTC
TRBV28	once	TRBJ2-7	NA	CASRQAGSYEQYF	TGTGCCAGTCGACAGGCAGGATCCTACGAGCAGTACTTC
TRBV4-2	NA	TRBJ2-2	NA	CASSQEVRASTGELFF	TGTGCCAGCAGCCAAGAAGTCAGGGCGTCCACCGGGGAGCTGTTTTTT
TRBV5-8	NA	TRBJ1-5	TRBD1	CASSSYRDRGQSNQPQHF	TGTGCCAGCAGCTCGTACCGGGACAGGGGGCAAAGCAATCAGCCCCAGCATTTT
TRBV7-9	NA	TRBJ1-1	NA	CASSPYMNTEAFF	TGTGCCAGCAGCCCGTACATGAACACTGAAGCTTTCTTT
TRBV29-1	once	TRBJ2-1	NA	CSVAGTEWGAYNEQFF	TGCAGCGTTGCCGGGACGGAATGGGGGGCCTACAATGAGCAGTTCTTC
TRBV27	NA	TRBJ2-4	TRBD1	CASSFSGTGKNIQYF	TGTGCCAGCAGTTTCTCCGGGACAGGGAAAAACATTCAGTACTTC